The present entry profiles one T cell receptor beta chain with its context. Germline V gives CDR1 SQVTM, CDR2 ANQGSEA. This CDR3 contains 14 residues. Germline trimming cut 6 bases from V and 0 bases from J; bases unmatched to any gene: 5. The data originate from a study of cytomegalovirus exposure and HLA in healthy donors. With 60 Vbeta and 13 Jbeta primers, the PCR was carried out. Assay used: immunoSEQ multiplex PCR; TCRdb lists only in-frame clones, some missing. The table shows some 90,000 clones, with approximately 72% occurring only once. This TCR derives from a female donor in good health and CMV-seropositive. The chain has TRBV29-1 and TRBJ2-7, with 10 bases aligning to TRBD1. The sequencing sample was made of PBMCs. The CDR3 DNA follows: TGCAGCGTGGAGGACAGGGGGAGCTCCTACGAGCAGTACTTC. Residues: CSVEDRGSSYEQYF.